Listed below are T cell receptor beta chains from one sample, sequenced in a study of blood T cell repertoires in COVID-19. The protocol was immunoSEQ multiplex PCR, while the TCRdb copy is restricted to in-frame clones and leaves out a portion. Of about 270,000 clones in the sample, less than 90% are singletons; the top ten hold 3%. Sequencing was performed on PBMCs or T cells enriched from blood (not recorded which). All receptors derive from a woman in her forties or fifties who had recovered from COVID-19. The CDR3 runs from the conserved cysteine through the conserved F or W. Fields, in order: CDR3 protein, V gene, J gene, CDR3 length.

CDR3aa: CASNPDGSYEQYF
v_gene: TRBV19
j_gene: TRBJ2-7
len: 13

CDR3aa: CASSLLAGGLGKHEQFF
v_gene: TRBV5-1
j_gene: TRBJ2-1
len: 17

CDR3aa: CASNPQGYEQYF
v_gene: TRBV2
j_gene: TRBJ2-7
len: 12

CDR3aa: CASSPGGATNEKLFF
v_gene: TRBV5-4
j_gene: TRBJ1-4
len: 15

CDR3aa: CASRTPGLAGGVETQYF
v_gene: TRBV28
j_gene: TRBJ2-5
len: 17

CDR3aa: CASSLTSGAYNEQFF
v_gene: TRBV5-1
j_gene: TRBJ2-1
len: 15

CDR3aa: CASSNPSVTETQYF
v_gene: TRBV19
j_gene: TRBJ2-5
len: 14

CDR3aa: CASSQGGQLIYTDTQYF
v_gene: TRBV3-1/TRBV3-2
j_gene: TRBJ2-3
len: 17

CDR3aa: CASSLARGDGYTF
v_gene: TRBV5-1
j_gene: TRBJ1-2
len: 13

CDR3aa: CASRSASRDRGLVGQPQHF
v_gene: TRBV2
j_gene: TRBJ1-5
len: 19

CDR3aa: CASRSTVSSYNEQFF
v_gene: TRBV6-5
j_gene: TRBJ2-1
len: 15

CDR3aa: CASSLPQGSAFF
v_gene: TRBV28
j_gene: TRBJ1-1
len: 12

CDR3aa: CASSLGTSGSYEQYF
v_gene: TRBV7-9
j_gene: TRBJ2-7
len: 15

CDR3aa: CASSRTNYNSPLHF
v_gene: TRBV28
j_gene: TRBJ1-6
len: 14

CDR3aa: CASSEGGWTGNTEAFF
v_gene: TRBV25-1
j_gene: TRBJ1-1
len: 16

CDR3aa: CASSGSGSNTGELFF
v_gene: TRBV11-1
j_gene: TRBJ2-2
len: 15

CDR3aa: CSVEKGGPANYEQYF
v_gene: TRBV29-1
j_gene: TRBJ2-7
len: 15

CDR3aa: CASSLATTSGRVSYEQYF
v_gene: TRBV7-6
j_gene: TRBJ2-7
len: 18

CDR3aa: CASSGDSGRASFGELFF
v_gene: TRBV7-8
j_gene: TRBJ2-2
len: 17

CDR3aa: CASSEYQGAIGEKLFF
v_gene: TRBV25-1
j_gene: TRBJ1-4
len: 16

CDR3aa: CASGPRLAFRHNEQFF
v_gene: TRBV28
j_gene: TRBJ2-1
len: 16

CDR3aa: CASSVGRTGDGYTF
v_gene: TRBV9
j_gene: TRBJ1-2
len: 14

CDR3aa: CAWSVLGQGVYSYNSPLHF
v_gene: TRBV30
j_gene: TRBJ1-6
len: 19

CDR3aa: CASSLGVATEAFF
v_gene: TRBV7-8
j_gene: TRBJ1-1
len: 13

CDR3aa: CASSYALAGVEQYF
v_gene: TRBV6-2/TRBV6-3
j_gene: TRBJ2-7
len: 14

CDR3aa: CASSKGGANQPQHF
v_gene: TRBV7-2
j_gene: TRBJ1-5
len: 14

CDR3aa: CASNKGTKSTEAFF
v_gene: TRBV2
j_gene: TRBJ1-1
len: 14

CDR3aa: CATRDIFGYTF
v_gene: TRBV19
j_gene: TRBJ1-2
len: 11

CDR3aa: CASSEPGQLGTYEQYF
v_gene: TRBV6-1
j_gene: TRBJ2-7
len: 16

CDR3aa: CASNTGFTDTQYF
v_gene: TRBV19
j_gene: TRBJ2-3
len: 13

CDR3aa: CASSQGREEEKLFF
v_gene: TRBV23-1
j_gene: TRBJ1-4
len: 14

CDR3aa: CASSLTASGEAFF
v_gene: TRBV28
j_gene: TRBJ1-1
len: 13

CDR3aa: CASTPDSRQLGYTF
v_gene: TRBV10-1
j_gene: TRBJ1-2
len: 14

CDR3aa: CASSLVDFYNEQFF
v_gene: TRBV11-1
j_gene: TRBJ2-1
len: 14

CDR3aa: CASSLYSTNTGELFF
v_gene: TRBV27
j_gene: TRBJ2-2
len: 15

CDR3aa: CASSQEVRVSPLHF
v_gene: TRBV4-3
j_gene: TRBJ1-6
len: 14

CDR3aa: CASSSSTGDGYTF
v_gene: TRBV27
j_gene: TRBJ1-2
len: 13

CDR3aa: CASSRDSMNTEAFF
v_gene: TRBV5-1
j_gene: TRBJ1-1
len: 14

CDR3aa: CSARLGGGAFF
v_gene: TRBV20-1
j_gene: TRBJ1-1
len: 11

CDR3aa: CASSQDLWRSSYNEQFF
v_gene: TRBV4-2
j_gene: TRBJ2-1
len: 17

CDR3aa: CASSLLAHQETQYF
v_gene: TRBV28
j_gene: TRBJ2-5
len: 14

CDR3aa: CASSLVAGEIVEQYF
v_gene: TRBV7-2
j_gene: TRBJ2-7
len: 15

CDR3aa: CASSAVPGQGASGYTF
v_gene: TRBV9
j_gene: TRBJ1-2
len: 16

CDR3aa: CASSLASYEQYF
v_gene: TRBV11-2
j_gene: TRBJ2-7
len: 12

CDR3aa: CASSTGTGVPQHF
v_gene: TRBV28
j_gene: TRBJ1-5
len: 13